Following are 27 T cell receptor beta chains from one sample sequenced in a study of T cells after yellow fever vaccination. Each CDR3 protein is one row after TCRdb ran MiXCR on the 5' RACE reads. There are more than 110,000 distinct CDR3 sequences in the sample; approximately 6.6% occur only once, and approximately 0.59% lies in the top ten. The source was CD4+ T cells sorted from PBMCs, collected 10 days after the yellow fever booster vaccination. Receptor source: a man younger than 40 who received the YFV17D yellow fever vaccine.

This clonotype showed up many times. This chain uses TRBV19 with TRBJ2-1; tentatively, D is TRBD2 (6 bases). There are 16 residues in the CDR3. The germline V and J ends were trimmed by 3 bases and 3 bases, with 15 bases remaining between them. Germline-derived CDR1 and CDR2 are LNHDA and SQIVND (reference sequence). The CDR3 is CASSIIQGGGYNEQFF. The DNA for the CDR3 is TGTGCCAGTAGTATCATTCAGGGAGGCGGCTACAATGAGCAGTTCTTC. The full variable domain, with the rest looked up from reference TRBV19 and TRBJ2-1, is DGGITQSPKYLFRKEGQNVTLSCEQNLNHDAMYWYRQDPGQGLRLIYYSQIVNDFQKGDIAEGYSVSREKKESFPLTVTSAQKNPTAFYLCASSIIQGGGYNEQFFGPGTRLTVL.

Note on this clonotype: One junction end disagrees with the germline gene, perhaps due to a read error. The chain links TRBV7-9 to TRBJ1-6; no firm D call. This CDR3 contains 14 residues. Germline CDR1 and CDR2: SEHNR and FQNEAQ (reference sequence). The CDR3 sequence: CTSSTGDYNSPLHF. CDR3 DNA sequence: TGTACCAGCAGCACCGGAGATTATAATTCACCCCTCCACTTT.

This clonotype was counted at least ten times. The CDR3 loop is CASRKGQDTYEQYF. The CDR3 nucleotides are TGCGCCAGCAGGAAGGGACAGGACACGTACGAGCAGTACTTC. The chain recombines TRBV5-1 with TRBJ2-7, with 8 bases identical to TRBD1. V dropped 5 bases and J dropped 4; count of bases not matched to a gene: 8. The CDR3 has 14 amino acids. Germline-derived CDR1 and CDR2 are SGHRS and YFSETQ.

In this sample, this clonotype turned up many times. The chain has TRBV25-1 and TRBJ2-1; 12 nucleotides match TRBD2. CDR1 MGHDK and CDR2 SYGVNS come from the germline V gene. V lost 6 bases and J lost 5; bases outside the gene matches: 11. This CDR3 region has 17 residues. The CDR3 spells CASSDLGRTSGDNEQFF. The DNA of the CDR3 is TGTGCCAGCAGCGACCTGGGCCGGACTAGCGGGGACAATGAGCAGTTCTTC.

This clonotype was observed many times. The chain has TRBV7-9 and TRBJ2-3; possible D gene TRBD1, 5 bases. This CDR3 spans 16 amino acids. Per the germline V gene, CDR1 is SEHNR and CDR2 is FQNEAQ (reference sequence). The ends were cut back, 3 bases at V and 2 bases at J, with 15 bases in the middle. The CDR3 region is CASSLSQGYPTDTQYF. In DNA, the CDR3 is TGTGCCAGCAGCTTGTCTCAGGGATACCCCACAGATACGCAGTATTTT.

This clonotype was seen many times. This chain connects TRBV5-6 to TRBJ2-1; 9 bases map to TRBD1. This CDR3 comprises 15 residues. J was trimmed by 7 bases and V by 3 bases; bases with no gene match: 8. Germline CDR1 is SGHDT and CDR2 is YYEEEE. The DNA for the CDR3 is TGTGCCAGCAGCTCCGGACAGGGGCCGCAGAATGAGCAGTTCTTC. Its translation is CASSSGQGPQNEQFF.

This clonotype was seen many times. The chain uses TRBV4-3 and TRBJ2-2, with TRBD1 identical over 7 bases. The junction had 8 bases not matched to a gene; V was cut back by 4 bases and J by 6 bases. The CDR3 totals 15 residues. Germline V lookup: CDR1 LGHNA, CDR2 YSLEER. CDR3 residues: CASSLMTGPAGELFF. The CDR3 region has the DNA TGCGCCAGCAGCCTGATGACAGGGCCGGCCGGGGAGCTGTTTTTT.

This clonotype was found many times. The rearrangement joins TRBV20-1 to TRBJ2-3; 12 nucleotides line up with TRBD2. Germline V gives CDR1 DFQATT, CDR2 SNEGSKA (reference sequence). The CDR3 runs to 15 residues. Germline trimming cut 4 bases from V and 5 bases from J; bases unmatched to any gene: 7. The CDR3 loop reads CSATPLAGGGDTQYF. CDR3 sequence (DNA): TGCAGTGCTACACCCCTAGCGGGAGGGGGAGATACGCAGTATTTT.

This clonotype was detected ten times or more. This chain links TRBV20-1 with TRBJ2-5; TRBD2 aligns across 13 bases. This CDR3 region has 15 residues. The trim removed 5 bases at V and 2 bases at J, leaving 5 bases unmatched. Germline lookup yields CDR1 DFQATT and CDR2 SNEGSKA (reference sequence). As DNA, the CDR3 is TGCAGTGCTGCCGGGACTAGCGGGACGCAAGAGACCCAGTACTTC. Residues: CSAAGTSGTQETQYF.

This clonotype was recorded at least ten times. The chain combines TRBV6-1 with TRBJ1-3; 7 nucleotides line up with TRBD1. CDR3 length: 15 residues. Losses at the gene ends were 4 bases for V and 4 bases for J; bases not matched to a gene: 7. Germline lookup yields CDR1 MNHNS and CDR2 SASEGT. Here the CDR3 reads CASSGGQPRGNTIYF. The CDR3 DNA reads TGTGCCAGCAGTGGGGGACAGCCGAGGGGAAACACCATATATTTT.

This clonotype was seen only a few times. This sequence joins TRBV7-2 and TRBJ1-1; unclear D gene. The germline gives CDR1 SGHTA, CDR2 FQGNSA. Trimming removed 6 bases at V and 3 bases at J, with 23 bases between. The CDR3 covers 17 residues. The CDR3, as DNA: TGTGCCAGCAGTTCAGAGGACTCCGGGTCGTTTTACACTGAAGCTTTCTTT. Amino acid sequence: CASSSEDSGSFYTEAFF.

J is TRBJ2-5 and V is TRBV7-2, with D unresolved. V lost 5 bases and J lost 2, with 9 bases in between. The CDR3 is made up of 13 amino acids. CDR1 is SGHTA, CDR2 FQGNSA, per germline. CDR3 bases: TGTGCCAGCAGCACCCTGGGGCAAGAGACCCAGTACTTC. It translates to CASSTLGQETQYF.

Ten or more counts support this clonotype. The rearrangement links TRBV27 to TRBJ2-3; 8 bases are shared with TRBD2. V lost 2 bases to trimming and J lost 7 bases; unmatched junction nucleotides: 8. The V gene's germline CDR1 is MNHEY and CDR2 SMNVEV (reference sequence). The CDR3 spans 15 residues. This CDR3 reads CASSLAAGGMNTQYF. In nucleotides, the CDR3 is TGTGCCAGCAGTTTAGCGGCGGGAGGTATGAATACGCAGTATTTT.

The V and J genes are TRBV7-2 and TRBJ1-6; D remains unclear. Trimming pared 2 bases from V and 10 bases from J, leaving 12 bases between. Germline V gives CDR1 SGHTA, CDR2 FQGNSA. The CDR3 contains 14 residues. CDR3 loop: CASSLSQVYSPLHF. Here the CDR3 DNA reads TGTGCCAGCAGCTTAAGTCAGGTGTACTCACCCCTCCACTTT.

In this sample, this clonotype turned up many times. This chain connects TRBV7-9 to TRBJ2-5; D might be TRBD2 (5 bases). The V and J ends lost 1 base and 3 bases respectively, with 9 bases between them. This CDR3 has 14 amino acids. CDR1 SEHNR and CDR2 FQNEAQ come from the germline V gene (reference sequence). The CDR3 here is CASSLGSGEETQYF. The DNA for the CDR3 is TGTGCCAGCAGCTTAGGAAGCGGAGAAGAGACCCAGTACTTC.

A note on this clonotype: A much larger clone is a single base away; this may be a read error. The CDR3 here is CASSQLHQETQYF. The CDR3 DNA is TGTGCCAGCAGCCAGCTGCACCAAGAGACCCAGTACTTC. This chain uses TRBV7-2 with TRBJ2-5; D is unresolved. V lost 5 bases to trimming and J lost 0 bases, with 7 bases between them. The CDR3 spans 13 residues. CDR1 is SGHTA and CDR2 is FQGNSA in the germline V gene.

The chain is built from TRBV28 and TRBJ2-1; TRBD2 is a possible D gene (5 bases). Germline V lookup: CDR1 MDHEN, CDR2 SYDVKM. Between the trimmed V and J ends, which lost 10 bases and 0 bases, there was a span of 7 bases. The CDR3 contains 12 residues. CDR3 in DNA: TGTGCCACGGGGATCTCCTACAATGAGCAGTTCTTC. This encodes CATGISYNEQFF.

This clonotype was picked up many times. This chain connects TRBV12-3 or TRBV12-4 to TRBJ2-7; 8 bases are a match to TRBD1. Trimming removed 5 bases from V and 7 bases from J; junction bases left unmatched: 7. There are 13 residues in the CDR3. The CDR3 reads CASSPQTGVEQYF. CDR3 DNA sequence: TGTGCCAGCAGTCCCCAGACAGGGGTTGAGCAGTACTTC.

Ten or more counts support this clonotype. The genes are TRBV9 and TRBJ2-6; D is perhaps TRBD1 (5 bases). V was clipped by 0 bases and J by 4 bases, with 8 bases between them. Germline V CDR1 and CDR2: SGDLS, YYNGEE. This CDR3 has 15 amino acids. The CDR3 loop is CASSVEGFGANVLTF. The CDR3 bases are TGTGCCAGCAGCGTAGAGGGGTTCGGGGCCAACGTCCTGACTTTC.

The chain links TRBV5-1 to TRBJ2-3; D not certain. The CDR3 has 16 amino acids. Germline V CDR1 and CDR2: SGHRS, YFSETQ. Trimming took off 2 bases at V and 1 base at J, with 14 bases between the two ends. The CDR3 loop is CASSFKGLGGTDTQYF. Here the CDR3 DNA reads TGCGCCAGCAGCTTTAAGGGCCTTGGCGGCACAGATACGCAGTATTTT.

In this sample, this clonotype turned up many times. This chain connects TRBV5-1 to TRBJ2-1, with D possibly being TRBD1 (6 bases). V was trimmed by 4 bases and J by 8 bases, leaving 22 bases between them. The CDR3 length is 16 residues. The germline V gene has CDR1 SGHRS and CDR2 YFSETQ. The CDR3 nucleotides are TGCGCCAGCAGCCACATATCTGGGACACCACACGATGAGCAGTTCTTC. Its translation: CASSHISGTPHDEQFF. The full variable domain, completed using reference TRBV5-1 and TRBJ2-1, is KAGVTQTPRYLIKTRGQQVTLSCSPISGHRSVSWYQQTPGQGLQFLFEYFSETQRNKGNFPGRFSGRQFSNSRSEMNVSTLELGDSALYLCASSHISGTPHDEQFFGPGTRLTVL.

In its sample, this clonotype was seen many times. The chain recombines TRBV5-1 with TRBJ2-4; D call uncertain. Germline V CDR1 and CDR2: SGHRS, YFSETQ. V lost 0 bases, J lost 1 base, and 11 bases lay in between. The CDR3 spans 16 residues. The CDR3 region is CASSLELLGAKNIQYF. Here the CDR3 DNA reads TGCGCCAGCAGCTTGGAATTGCTTGGGGCCAAAAACATTCAGTACTTC.

This clonotype was found many times. The chain uses TRBV29-1 and TRBJ2-3; D is undetermined. This CDR3 spans 12 amino acids. CDR1 is SQVTM and CDR2 is ANQGSEA in the germline V gene. With 0 bases removed from V and 0 bases from J, the gap between germline ends came to 1 base. CDR3 sequence: CSVEESTDTQYF. The CDR3, as DNA: TGCAGCGTTGAAGAGAGCACAGATACGCAGTATTTT.

At least ten counts were recorded for this clonotype. This chain links TRBV7-9 with TRBJ1-1; 8 bases match TRBD1. The CDR3 spans 14 residues. Trimming cost V 5 bases and J 1 base; bases outside gene matches: 3. Germline V gene sequence: CDR1 SEHNR, CDR2 FQNEAQ (reference sequence). Written as DNA, the CDR3 is TGTGCCAGCAGCCAGGGGGCGAGGAACACTGAAGCTTTCTTT. Its translation is CASSQGARNTEAFF. The full variable domain, completed using reference TRBV7-9 and TRBJ1-1, is DTGVSQNPRHKITKRGQNVTFRCDPISEHNRLYWYRQTLGQGPEFLTYFQNEAQLEKSRLLSDRFSAERPKGSFSTLEIQRTEQGDSAMYLCASSQGARNTEAFFGQGTRLTVV.

The rearrangement joins TRBV29-1 to TRBJ2-6; 12 nucleotides match TRBD1. Germline CDR1 SQVTM, CDR2 ANQGSEA. Germline trimming cut 0 bases from V and 1 base from J; bases unmatched to any gene: 4. The CDR3 runs to 18 residues. CDR3 DNA sequence: TGCAGCGTTGAAGATGGGACAGGGGGCTGGTCTGGGGCCAACGTCCTGACTTTC. Translation gives CSVEDGTGGWSGANVLTF.

The sample holds many counts of this clonotype. The chain employs TRBV29-1 and TRBJ2-3; D remains unclear. The CDR3 extends over 12 amino acids. Germline V lookup: CDR1 SQVTM, CDR2 ANQGSEA. Trimming took off 6 bases at V and 6 bases at J, with 13 bases between the two ends. The CDR3 spells CSVMAALDTQYF. CDR3 bases: TGCAGCGTCATGGCCGCCTTGGATACGCAGTATTTT.

At least ten counts were recorded for this clonotype. The chain has TRBV18 and TRBJ2-7; D perhaps matches TRBD2 (5 bases). Between the trimmed V and J ends, which lost 6 bases and 6 bases, there was a span of 15 bases. The CDR3 extends over 13 amino acids. Looked up from germline, CDR1 is KGHSH and CDR2 is LQKENI. The CDR3 spells CASSNSLAIEQYF. The CDR3 nucleotides are TGTGCCAGCTCGAACAGCCTAGCTATCGAGCAGTACTTC.